This is a list of T cell receptor beta chains from one sample in a study of CD8+ T cells in alopecia areata. The repertoire was sequenced with immunoSEQ multiplex PCR; TCRdb's copy has only in-frame clones and lacks some. This table has 130,000 to 150,000 clones, 80% to 90% appearing once. The sample consisted of CD8+ T cells sorted from blood, taken at week 4, from a patient treated with tofacitinib. The receptors were gathered from a human donor with alopecia areata. Both conserved end residues are part of each CDR3. Each record gives: clone size, D gene, V gene, J gene, CDR3 protein, CDR3 DNA. The D gene is left open where the match is weak. A row's size may be missing; if present it is once, few, many or a size class.

>-|TRBD2|TRBV29-1|TRBJ2-5
CSAVRTSGVPKETQYF
TGCAGCGCTGTACGGACTAGCGGGGTCCCAAAAGAGACCCAGTACTTC
>-|-|TRBV4-3|TRBJ2-7
CASSQGGFAGEQYF
TGCGCCAGCAGCCAAGGGGGCTTCGCCGGCGAGCAGTACTTC
>-|TRBD1|TRBV9|TRBJ2-7
CASSLGTGDTYEQYF
TGTGCCAGCAGCCTCGGGACAGGGGATACCTACGAGCAGTACTTC
>-|-|TRBV2|TRBJ1-5
CASSEKSGSNQPQHF
TGTGCCAGCAGTGAAAAGTCAGGCTCCAATCAGCCCCAGCATTTT
>-|-|TRBV7-2|TRBJ2-5
CASSLWEEEQETQYF
TGTGCCAGCAGCTTATGGGAAGAAGAGCAAGAGACCCAGTACTTC
>-|-|TRBV6-1|TRBJ2-7
CASSEARGYEQYF
TGTGCCAGCAGTGAAGCGCGGGGCTACGAGCAGTACTTC
>-|-|TRBV4-1|TRBJ2-7
CASSQPPPLSYEQYF
TGCGCCAGCAGCCAACCTCCGCCTCTGTCCTACGAGCAGTACTTC
>-|TRBD1|TRBV5-4|TRBJ1-2
CASSLDGAGGYGYTF
TGTGCCAGCAGCTTGGATGGGGCAGGGGGATATGGCTACACCTTC
>-|-|TRBV9|TRBJ1-2
CASSPRRNYGYTF
TGTGCCAGCAGCCCGCGAAGAAACTATGGCTACACCTTC
>-|-|TRBV6-5|TRBJ2-2
CASSSQGRVNTGELFF
TGTGCCAGCAGTTCACAGGGCCGGGTGAACACCGGGGAGCTGTTTTTT
>few|TRBD1|TRBV4-1|TRBJ2-7
CASRESWTGENEQYF
TGCGCCAGCAGGGAGTCTTGGACAGGGGAAAACGAGCAGTACTTC
>-|-|TRBV4-3|TRBJ2-3
CASSQESLATDTQYF
TGCGCCAGCAGCCAAGAATCGCTAGCGACAGATACGCAGTATTTT
>-|TRBD2|TRBV5-6|TRBJ2-3
CASSLTSGGFTDTQYF
TGTGCCAGCAGCTTGACTAGCGGGGGTTTCACAGATACGCAGTATTTT
>-|TRBD1|TRBV7-9|TRBJ2-3
CASSLAQGGTDTQYF
TGTGCCAGCAGCTTAGCACAGGGGGGCACAGATACGCAGTATTTT
>-|-|TRBV7-9|TRBJ2-5
CASSPGATETQYF
TGTGCCAGCAGCCCCGGGGCTACGGAGACCCAGTACTTC
>-|-|TRBV7-7|TRBJ2-7
CASSAEGSYEQYF
TGTGCTAGCAGCGCCGAGGGATCCTACGAGCAGTACTTC
>-|TRBD1|TRBV30|TRBJ1-1
CAWGLRDSVEAFF
TGTGCCTGGGGGCTCCGGGACAGCGTTGAAGCTTTCTTT
>-|-|TRBV6-9|TRBJ1-4
CASGKNEKLFF
TGTGCCAGCGGAAAAAACGAAAAACTGTTTTTT
>-|TRBD1|TRBV27|TRBJ2-7
CASSPTWDRASYEQYF
TGTGCCAGCAGTCCCACCTGGGACAGGGCCAGCTACGAGCAGTACTTC
>-|TRBD1|TRBV29-1|TRBJ2-2
CSADRGEAGELFF
TGCAGCGCCGACAGGGGAGAAGCCGGGGAGCTGTTTTTT
>-|-|TRBV7-9|TRBJ2-4
CASSLPDTAKNIQYF
TGTGCCAGCAGCCTACCGGACACCGCCAAAAACATTCAGTACTTC
>-|TRBD1|TRBV15|TRBJ2-4
CATSTRDRENIQYF
TGTGCCACCAGCACTCGGGACAGAGAAAACATTCAGTACTTC
>-|-|TRBV30|TRBJ2-3
CACPWSADTDTQYF
TGTGCCTGTCCATGGTCAGCGGACACAGATACGCAGTATTTT
>-|-|TRBV5-4|TRBJ2-5
CASSNYRTDPEETQYF
TGTGCCAGCAGCAACTACCGGACAGACCCGGAAGAGACCCAGTACTTC
>few|-|TRBV7-9|TRBJ2-1
CASSLGAGRSYNEQFF
TGTGCCAGCAGCTTAGGAGCAGGGAGATCCTACAATGAGCAGTTCTTC
>-|-|TRBV27|TRBJ1-5
CASSSTRAEHSNQPQHF
TGTGCCAGCAGTTCGACCCGAGCAGAACATAGCAATCAGCCCCAGCATTTT
>once|TRBD1|TRBV7-6|TRBJ2-1
CASSSPLPDRVNEQFF
TGTGCCAGCAGCTCCCCCCTACCGGACAGGGTCAATGAGCAGTTCTTC
>-|TRBD1|TRBV2|TRBJ1-6
CASSDDRDYDSPLHF
TGTGCCAGCAGTGACGACAGGGATTATGATTCACCCCTCCACTTT
>-|TRBD1|TRBV5-4|TRBJ1-1
CASSLERTGGTEAFF
TGTGCCAGCAGCTTGGAAAGGACAGGGGGAACTGAAGCTTTCTTT
>-|-|TRBV4-2|TRBJ1-2
CASSQDRRGYTF
TGTGCCAGCAGCCAAGACCGACGAGGCTACACCTTC
>-|-|TRBV13|TRBJ2-5
CASSLSSRETQYF
TGTGCCAGCAGCTTAAGTTCGAGAGAGACCCAGTACTTC
>-|-|TRBV7-3|TRBJ2-1
CASSSSGTNEQFF
TGTGCCAGCAGCTCGTCAGGGACCAATGAGCAGTTCTTC
>-|-|TRBV7-9|TRBJ1-6
CASSRFRPEGGSPLHF
TGTGCCAGCAGCCGATTTAGACCCGAGGGGGGGTCACCCCTCCACTTT